This passage covers 30 T cell receptor beta chains from one sample sequenced in a study of tumor-infiltrating lymphocytes in localized non-small cell lung cancer. The method was immunoSEQ multiplex PCR; TCRdb's version includes in-frame clones alone and lacks a portion of them. The table has about 14,000 clones, around 68% seen once. Input material: uninvolved lung tissue not adjacent to the tumor. Source of these receptors: a human donor with non-small cell lung cancer.

The gene calls are TRBV10-3 and TRBJ2-1; TRBD2 is a possible D gene (6 bases). The CDR3 consists of 13 residues. From germline, CDR1 is ENHRY and CDR2 SYGVKD. Trimming took off 3 bases at V and 10 bases at J, with 13 bases between the two ends. The CDR3 reads CAISDYTSLEQFF. CDR3 DNA sequence: TGTGCCATCAGTGATTATACTAGCCTCGAGCAGTTCTTC.

This clone was seen a handful of times. The V and J genes are TRBV19 and TRBJ2-1; D is ambiguous. The length of the CDR3 is 15 residues. The V end was cut by 4 bases, the J end by 7 bases, with 17 bases between. The V gene's germline CDR1 is LNHDA and CDR2 SQIVND (reference sequence). CDR3 bases: TGTGCCAGTAGTAGGAACCCTGACTTCGGGAATGAGCAGTTCTTC. This codes for CASSRNPDFGNEQFF.

This clone was found once. CDR3 amino acids: CASSFSGRETQYF. CDR3 nucleotide sequence: TGTGCCAGCAGTTTTAGCGGGAGAGAGACCCAGTACTTC. The genes are TRBV27 and TRBJ2-5; 9 bases are shared with TRBD2. CDR1 and CDR2 from the germline V gene are MNHEY and SMNVEV (reference sequence). The CDR3 is 13 residues long. V lost 3 bases to trimming and J lost 4 bases; unmatched junction nucleotides: 0.

The chain recombines TRBV11-2 with TRBJ1-4; 7 bases agree with TRBD1. The CDR3 loop spans 15 amino acids. Germline V gene data show CDR1 as SGHAT and CDR2 as FQNNGV. Germline trimming cut 3 bases from V and 6 bases from J; bases unmatched to any gene: 7. CDR3 protein: CASSFSRQGYEKLFF. The CDR3 nucleotides read TGTGCCAGCAGCTTCAGTCGACAGGGCTATGAAAAACTGTTTTTT.

The V gene is TRBV19, the J gene TRBJ2-3; perhaps D is TRBD1 or TRBD2 (5 bases each). Germline V lookup: CDR1 LNHDA, CDR2 SQIVND (reference sequence). The CDR3 runs to 14 residues. Trimming removed 2 bases from V and 3 bases from J, with 9 bases in between. The CDR3: CASSIRGGTDTQYF. CDR3 nucleotides: TGTGCCAGTAGTATACGGGGCGGAACAGATACGCAGTATTTT.

Turning to this clone: Compared with germline, one end of the junction differs, possibly owing to a read error. The rearrangement uses TRBV7-2 and TRBJ2-3, with 9 positions matching TRBD2. Germline V lookup: CDR1 SGHTA, CDR2 FQGNSA. This CDR3 has 13 amino acids. CDR3 sequence reads: CASSLPSSGARDF. CDR3 DNA: TGTGCCAGCAGCTTACCCTCTAGCGGGGCTAGGGATTTT.

This rearrangement joins TRBV6-6 to TRBJ2-2; D gene unclear. Germline V gene sequence: CDR1 MNHNY, CDR2 SVGAGI (reference sequence). Trimming stripped 6 bases from V and 2 bases from J, with 7 bases between. CDR3 length equals 13 residues. The CDR3 nucleotides are TGTGCCAGCAGAGACTCTAACACCGGGGAGCTGTTTTTT. Protein product: CASRDSNTGELFF.

The V gene is TRBV5-4, the J gene TRBJ2-3, with 13 bases identical to TRBD2. This CDR3 contains 16 residues. The trim removed 4 bases at V and 0 bases at J, leaving 2 bases unmatched. CDR1 SGHNT and CDR2 YYREEE come from the germline V gene (reference sequence). The CDR3 protein is CASSRTSGGSTDTQYF. CDR3 DNA sequence: TGTGCCAGCAGCCGGACTAGCGGGGGCAGCACAGATACGCAGTATTTT.

V usage is TRBV2 and J usage is TRBJ1-2; 7 bases are shared with TRBD1. Trimming at V came to 8 bases and at J to 2 bases, leaving 2 bases not matched to a gene. This CDR3 is 12 amino acids long. CDR1 is SNHLY and CDR2 is FYNNEI in the germline V gene. The DNA for the CDR3 is TGTGCCAGCGGCAGGGGGAACTATGGCTACACCTTC. It translates to CASGRGNYGYTF. The full variable domain, completed using reference TRBV2 and TRBJ1-2, is EPEVTQTPSHQVTQMGQEVILRCVPISNHLYFYWYRQILGQKVEFLVSFYNNEISEKSEIFDDQFSVERPDGSNFTLKIRSTKLEDSAMYFCASGRGNYGYTFGSGTRLTVV.

The chain combines TRBV6-5 with TRBJ1-1, with D perhaps TRBD1 (5 bases). This CDR3 is 15 amino acids long. Deletions cut 0 bases from V and 4 bases from J, with 12 bases between. The germline V gene encodes CDR1 MNHEY and CDR2 SVGAGI. The CDR3 here is CASSYSNPGSTEAFF. CDR3 DNA: TGTGCCAGCAGTTACTCGAACCCAGGGAGCACTGAAGCTTTCTTT.

The V gene is TRBV28, the J gene TRBJ2-7, with D perhaps matching TRBD1 or TRBD2 (7 bases each). CDR1 and CDR2 (germline): MDHEN, SYDVKM. V lost 5 bases and J lost 3, with 23 bases in between. The CDR3 contains 17 residues. The CDR3 region has the DNA TGTGCCAGCAGTCCCCAGGGGGGGCTAGCGGAGATCTACGAGCAGTACTTC. Protein sequence: CASSPQGGLAEIYEQYF.

The sample holds a few counts of this clone. J is TRBJ2-3 and V is TRBV2, with D maybe TRBD1 (6 bases). V lost 7 bases and J 4 bases, leaving 18 bases between the germline ends. Germline lookup yields CDR1 SNHLY and CDR2 FYNNEI. The CDR3 spans 15 residues. The CDR3 nucleotides read TGTGCCAGCAAATGGTTGGCAGGGGTGGCAGATACGCAGTATTTT. It encodes CASKWLAGVADTQYF.

The chain joins TRBV28 to TRBJ2-7, with unresolved D. V was trimmed by 6 bases and J by 0 bases, leaving 6 bases between them. The CDR3 spans 12 residues. Germline V gene lookup returns CDR1 MDHEN and CDR2 SYDVKM. CDR3 DNA: TGTGCCAGCAGGTCTAGCTCCTACGAGCAGTACTTC. This sequence encodes CASRSSSYEQYF.

V and J are TRBV18 and TRBJ1-2, with unresolved D. V was trimmed by 3 bases and J by 8 bases, leaving 13 bases between them. This CDR3 comprises 13 residues. Germline lookup yields CDR1 KGHSH and CDR2 LQKENI. For the CDR3, the DNA is TGTGCCAGCTCACCCGGGTTTGGGAACGGCTACACCTTC. Protein product: CASSPGFGNGYTF.

A note on this clone: One end of the junction fails to match germline, which may point to a read error. This chain uses TRBV6-5 with TRBJ2-1; 9 bases agree with TRBD2. CDR1 and CDR2 (germline): MNHEY, SVGAGI. The CDR3 contains 13 residues. The CDR3 region has the DNA TGTGCCAGCAGGCTAGCGGGATACACTGAGCAGTTCTTC. Protein sequence: CASRLAGYTEQFF.

V is TRBV4-3 and J is TRBJ2-5; D not certain. The CDR3 covers 13 residues. In germline, CDR1 is LGHNA, CDR2 YSLEER. Trimming cost V 0 bases and J 5 bases, with 7 bases left between them. CDR3 in amino acids: CASSQDSRETQYF. The CDR3 bases are TGCGCCAGCAGCCAAGATTCGAGGGAGACCCAGTACTTC.

The V and J genes are TRBV28 and TRBJ1-1; D not certain. CDR1 is MDHEN and CDR2 is SYDVKM in the germline V gene. The CDR3 contains 11 residues. The V gene lost 9 bases and the J gene lost 1 base, with 6 bases spanning the gap. The CDR3 coding sequence is TGTGCCAGTAACAAGAACACTGAAGCTTTCTTT. Encoded protein: CASNKNTEAFF.

The rearrangement uses TRBV20-1 and TRBJ2-7; the D is unclear. Trimming pared 6 bases from V and 2 bases from J, leaving 8 bases between. CDR3 length: 11 amino acids. CDR1 and CDR2 from the germline V gene are DFQATT and SNEGSKA (reference sequence). The CDR3 spells CSALVAYEQYV. CDR3 in DNA: TGCAGTGCCCTAGTAGCCTACGAGCAGTACGTC.

V and J are TRBV5-4 and TRBJ2-1; maybe TRBD2 (6 bases). The V end was cut by 4 bases, the J end by 1 base, with 12 bases between. From germline, CDR1 is SGHNT and CDR2 YYREEE (reference sequence). The CDR3 contains 15 residues. The CDR3: CASSPVAGSYNEQFF. The CDR3 bases are TGTGCCAGCAGCCCCGTTGCGGGATCCTACAATGAGCAGTTCTTC.

This rearrangement joins TRBV13 to TRBJ2-1; TRBD2 aligns across 11 bases. The CDR3 has 14 residues. Losses at the gene ends were 5 bases for V and 5 bases for J; bases not matched to a gene: 2. CDR1 is PRHDT and CDR2 is FYEKMQ in the germline V gene (reference sequence). The CDR3 bases are TGTGCCAGCAGCGGGACTAGCGGTAACAATGAGCAGTTCTTC. This encodes CASSGTSGNNEQFF.

The genes are TRBV6-5 and TRBJ2-7; a possible D gene is TRBD1 (6 bases). The germline CDR1 and CDR2 sequences are MNHEY and SVGAGI. The germline V and J ends were trimmed by 6 bases and 3 bases, with 15 bases remaining between them. There are 14 residues in the CDR3. CDR3 residues: CASRTGTGHYEQYF. CDR3 nucleotides: TGTGCCAGCAGAACCGGGACGGGACACTACGAGCAGTACTTC.

The chain has TRBV4-3 and TRBJ2-2; D may correspond to TRBD1 or TRBD2 (5 bases each). Trimming left V 0 bases short and J 3 bases short, with 11 bases between. Germline V gene lookup returns CDR1 LGHNA and CDR2 YSLEER. The CDR3 has 16 amino acids. CDR3 sequence (DNA): TGCGCCAGCAGCCAAGATCGAGGGGAATACACCGGGGAGCTGTTTTTT. Protein product: CASSQDRGEYTGELFF.

The rearrangement joins TRBV28 to TRBJ1-2; the D gene is possibly TRBD1 (6 bases). The germline CDR1 and CDR2 sequences are MDHEN and SYDVKM. CDR3 length equals 14 residues. Trimming stripped 5 bases from V and 4 bases from J, with 14 bases between. CDR3: CASSTQGRSYGYTF. The CDR3 region has the DNA TGTGCCAGCAGTACTCAGGGGAGGAGCTATGGCTACACCTTC.

V gene TRBV4-3 combines with J gene TRBJ2-3; D not certain. V lost 6 bases to trimming and J lost 6 bases, with 10 bases between them. CDR1 and CDR2 (germline): LGHNA, YSLEER. The CDR3 is 12 residues long. Here the CDR3 reads CASRKSGDTQYF. The CDR3 coding sequence is TGCGCCAGCAGAAAATCAGGTGATACGCAGTATTTT.

The J gene is TRBJ1-2, the V gene TRBV28; D is undetermined. Germline lookup yields CDR1 MDHEN and CDR2 SYDVKM. Between the trimmed V and J ends, which lost 2 bases and 5 bases, there was a span of 6 bases. This CDR3 region has 12 residues. The CDR3, as DNA: TGTGCCAGCAGTTTAAATGATTATGGCTACACCTTC. Translating gives CASSLNDYGYTF.

Only one count was recorded for this clone. This chain links TRBV30 with TRBJ1-5; D ambiguous. The length of the CDR3 is 13 residues. Germline loops: CDR1 GTSNPN, CDR2 SVGIG (reference sequence). The V and J ends lost 0 bases and 0 bases respectively, with 3 bases between them. The CDR3 protein is CAWSVGSNQPQHF. CDR3 coding DNA: TGTGCCTGGAGTGTAGGTAGCAATCAGCCCCAGCATTTT.

CDR3 sequence: CASSLATSSDSGGYTF. DNA for the CDR3: TGCGCCAGCAGCTTGGCAACCAGCTCGGACAGTGGTGGCTACACCTTC. The chain joins TRBV5-1 to TRBJ1-2, with D perhaps TRBD1 (6 bases). The CDR3 has 16 amino acids. V lost 0 bases and J lost 7, with 19 bases in between. Looked up from germline, CDR1 is SGHRS and CDR2 is YFSETQ.

The DNA of the CDR3 is TGCAGCGTTGTAGGAGACTACGAGCAGTACTTC. Translation gives CSVVGDYEQYF. The rearrangement uses TRBV29-1 and TRBJ2-7; no clear D. Per germline, CDR1 SQVTM and CDR2 ANQGSEA. CDR3 length: 11 amino acids. Trimming shortened V by 4 bases and J by 3 bases, and 7 bases separated the two germline ends.

The chain recombines TRBV10-3 with TRBJ2-2; D is possibly TRBD1 (5 bases). This CDR3 spans 14 amino acids. The V gene's germline CDR1 is ENHRY and CDR2 SYGVKD. Trimming removed 7 bases at V and 3 bases at J, with 12 bases between. The CDR3 DNA is TGTGCCATCAAGGGGCTTATTGACACCGGGGAGCTGTTTTTT. This sequence encodes CAIKGLIDTGELFF.

This chain uses TRBV6-1 with TRBJ1-2; D is perhaps TRBD1 (5 bases). This CDR3 is 17 amino acids long. Germline loops: CDR1 MNHNS, CDR2 SASEGT. V was shortened by 1 base and J by 2 bases, with 17 bases between the two germline ends. CDR3 protein: CASSEDRGGGTNYGYTF. The CDR3 DNA is TGTGCCAGCAGTGAAGACCGAGGCGGGGGGACCAACTATGGCTACACCTTC.